The next 29 T cell receptor beta chains were all read from a single sample in a study of shared T cell receptors in the human thymus. Measured with immunoSEQ multiplex PCR; TCRdb has only the in-frame clones, and not every one. The sample has some 640,000 clones, approximately 87% seen once. The sample also formed part of further work on human thymus T cells.

Sequencing was carried out using thymocytes. The receptors shown here come from a boy in the first two years of life with a congenital heart defect.

The J gene is TRBJ1-5, the V gene TRBV19; the match to TRBD1 covers 8 bases. CDR3 length: 17 amino acids. Germline V gene lookup returns CDR1 LNHDA and CDR2 SQIVND (reference sequence). V dropped 4 bases and J dropped 4; count of bases not matched to a gene: 12. CDR3: CASSTHQPGQGNQPQHF. In DNA form, the CDR3 reads TGTGCCAGTAGTACTCATCAGCCAGGACAGGGAAATCAGCCCCAGCATTTT.

As DNA, the CDR3 is TGTGCCAGCAGTTCGACAGGGCGTAATGAAAAACTGTTTTTT. Protein product: CASSSTGRNEKLFF. The chain couples TRBV27 to TRBJ1-4, with 7 nucleotides matching TRBD1. Germline CDR1 is MNHEY and CDR2 is SMNVEV (reference sequence). The CDR3 covers 14 residues. J was trimmed by 4 bases and V by 4 bases; bases with no gene match: 3.

This chain links TRBV2 with TRBJ2-3, with 14 bases that match TRBD2. Germline V gene sequence: CDR1 SNHLY, CDR2 FYNNEI. V gave up 2 bases and J gave up 4 bases; unmatched junction bases: 11. The CDR3 loop spans 19 amino acids. The CDR3 here is CASSEKRATSGGEADTQYF. CDR3 coding DNA: TGTGCCAGCAGTGAAAAGCGCGCGACTAGCGGGGGGGAGGCAGATACGCAGTATTTT.

This sequence joins TRBV6-5 and TRBJ1-1; no clear D. Trimming pared 6 bases from V and 3 bases from J, leaving 14 bases between. CDR1 is MNHEY and CDR2 is SVGAGI in the germline V gene. The CDR3 is 14 residues long. CDR3 amino acids: CASRFHPRDTEAFF. The DNA of the CDR3 is TGTGCCAGCAGATTCCACCCTCGGGACACTGAAGCTTTCTTT.

The chain is built from TRBV7-3 and TRBJ2-7; 9 bases are shared with TRBD2. The CDR3 runs to 18 residues. Germline loops: CDR1 SGHTA, CDR2 FQGTGA. V dropped 5 bases and J dropped 4; count of bases not matched to a gene: 18. The CDR3 region has the DNA TGTGCCAGCAGCGTATTTCCTAGCGGGGCGTTAAGTTTTTACGAGCAGTACTTC. It is translated as CASSVFPSGALSFYEQYF.

The CDR3 loop reads CASSLLRFNEKLFF. CDR3 bases: TGTGCCAGCAGCTTATTGCGGTTTAATGAAAAACTGTTTTTT. This chain links TRBV7-8 with TRBJ1-4, with D hard to call. This CDR3 has 14 residues. Germline assignment: CDR1 SGHVS and CDR2 FQNEAQ. Trimming pared 2 bases from V and 4 bases from J, leaving 8 bases between.

J is TRBJ2-6 and V is TRBV11-2, with 8 bases lining up with TRBD1. The CDR3 loop spans 17 amino acids. The J segment lost 1 base and the V segment lost 1 base, leaving 3 bases of the junction unmatched. The germline V gene has CDR1 SGHAT and CDR2 FQNNGV. The CDR3 region is CASSLGDRGSGANVLTF. The CDR3, as DNA: TGTGCCAGCAGCTTAGGAGACAGGGGATCTGGGGCCAACGTCCTGACTTTC.

The rearrangement links TRBV28 to TRBJ1-2; no reliable D call. CDR3 length equals 17 residues. CDR1 is MDHEN and CDR2 is SYDVKM in the germline V gene. V lost 3 bases and J lost 4, with 21 bases in between. CDR3 bases: TGTGCCAGCAGTTTTTACCGCCGGACTCTGGGGAGCTATGGCTACACCTTC. Translation: CASSFYRRTLGSYGYTF.

In DNA, the CDR3 is TGTGCCAGCAGCTCGACTAGCGGGGGAAAAAAGGAGACCCAGTACTTC. Amino acids: CASSSTSGGKKETQYF. The chain recombines TRBV7-2 with TRBJ2-5, with 12 bases fitting TRBD2. The V and J ends lost 4 bases and 5 bases, in that order; junction bases with no gene match: 8. The CDR3 is made up of 16 amino acids. The germline V gene has CDR1 SGHTA and CDR2 FQGNSA.

The rearrangement links TRBV19 to TRBJ1-1; no definite D call. The CDR3 is 14 residues long. From germline, CDR1 is LNHDA and CDR2 SQIVND (reference sequence). Trimming left V 7 bases short and J 1 base short, with 13 bases between. CDR3 DNA sequence: TGTGCCAGTAACCATTCGGTCGAGAACACTGAAGCTTTCTTT. Translated, it gives CASNHSVENTEAFF. The entire variable domain, with the rest obtained from reference TRBV19 and TRBJ1-1, is as follows: DGGITQSPKYLFRKEGQNVTLSCEQNLNHDAMYWYRQDPGQGLRLIYYSQIVNDFQKGDIAEGYSVSREKKESFPLTVTSAQKNPTAFYLCASNHSVENTEAFFGQGTRLTVV.

Only a few counts were recorded for this clone. The chain recombines TRBV6-5 with TRBJ1-5; D gene uncertain. Trimming pared 2 bases from V and 3 bases from J, leaving 5 bases between. Germline lookup yields CDR1 MNHEY and CDR2 SVGAGI. The CDR3 is made up of 13 amino acids. This CDR3 reads CASSYIVNQPQHF. Written as DNA, the CDR3 is TGTGCCAGCAGTTACATAGTCAATCAGCCCCAGCATTTT.

This chain uses TRBV11-2 with TRBJ2-7; 11 bases are shared with TRBD1. The CDR3 has 16 amino acids. Germline assignment: CDR1 SGHAT and CDR2 FQNNGV. V trimming: 10 bases; J trimming: 2 bases; junction bases outside the gene matches: 13. CDR3 in amino acids: CATERVGDRGAYEQYF. In DNA, the CDR3 is TGTGCCACAGAGAGGGTCGGGGACAGGGGGGCCTACGAGCAGTACTTC.

The chain couples TRBV5-5 to TRBJ1-2; 7 bases agree with TRBD1. This CDR3 has 14 residues. CDR1 and CDR2 (germline): SGHKS, YYEKEE (reference sequence). Trimming removed 3 bases from V and 7 bases from J; junction bases left unmatched: 9. The CDR3 region is CASSYDREDVGYTF. CDR3 nucleotides: TGTGCCAGCAGCTACGACAGGGAGGATGTTGGCTACACCTTC.

This chain uses TRBV25-1 with TRBJ2-1; 9 nucleotides align to TRBD1. V dropped 4 bases and J dropped 0; count of bases not matched to a gene: 7. CDR3 length equals 17 residues. The germline V gene has CDR1 MGHDK and CDR2 SYGVNS. CDR3 nucleotides: TGTGCCAGCAGTGCATTTGGGACAGGGAGCTCCTACAATGAGCAGTTCTTC. Translating it yields CASSAFGTGSSYNEQFF.

Here the CDR3 reads CATSRGTSGKLDTQYF. As DNA, the CDR3 is TGTGCCACCAGCAGAGGGACTAGCGGGAAGTTAGATACGCAGTATTTT. The chain joins TRBV15 to TRBJ2-3; 12 bases match TRBD2. CDR3 length equals 16 residues. J was trimmed by 5 bases and V by 1 base; bases with no gene match: 4. Per the germline V gene, CDR1 is LNHNV and CDR2 is YYDKDF (reference sequence).

V usage is TRBV18 and J usage is TRBJ1-1; no reliable D call. Per germline, CDR1 KGHSH and CDR2 LQKENI. The CDR3 consists of 15 residues. V was shortened by 1 base and J by 0 bases, with 9 bases between the two germline ends. CDR3: CASSPQAQLNTEAFF. Written as DNA, the CDR3 is TGTGCCAGCTCACCACAGGCACAGTTGAACACTGAAGCTTTCTTT.

This sequence joins TRBV12-5 and TRBJ2-1; 7 positions agree with TRBD2. There are 17 residues in the CDR3. V shed 3 bases, J shed 3 bases, and the junction held 11 bases outside the gene matches. Germline V CDR1 and CDR2: LGHNT, FRNRAP. CDR3 nucleotides: TGTGCTAGTGGTTTCCGACCGGTTAGCGGGCTCTACAATGAGCAGTTCTTC. It is translated as CASGFRPVSGLYNEQFF.

The rearrangement links TRBV30 to TRBJ1-2; D gene uncertain. CDR3 size: 12 residues. V was pared by 4 bases and J by 3 bases, with 9 bases between. Germline lookup yields CDR1 GTSNPN and CDR2 SVGIG (reference sequence). The CDR3 DNA is TGTGCCTGGACTATAAGTCACTATGGCTACACCTTC. As protein: CAWTISHYGYTF.

The rearrangement uses TRBV18 and TRBJ1-1, with D possibly TRBD1 on 6 matching bases. Germline lookup yields CDR1 KGHSH and CDR2 LQKENI. Trimming took off 6 bases at V and 8 bases at J, with 10 bases between the two ends. The CDR3 runs 11 residues. CDR3 DNA: TGTGCCAGCTCGGGACACGAAGAAGCTTTCTTT. This translates into CASSGHEEAFF.

The rearrangement joins TRBV7-8 to TRBJ2-7, with D perhaps matching TRBD1 (5 bases). Germline-derived CDR1 and CDR2 are SGHVS and FQNEAQ. The CDR3 runs 16 residues. V gave up 5 bases and J gave up 4 bases, with 21 bases separating them. The CDR3 region is CASSQDPPDTLYEQYF. The CDR3 DNA sequence: TGTGCCAGCAGCCAAGACCCGCCGGACACCTTATACGAGCAGTACTTC. Complete variable domain (other parts from reference TRBV7-8 and TRBJ2-7): GAGVSQSPRYKVAKRGQDVALRCDPISGHVSLFWYQQALGQGPEFLTYFQNEAQLDKSGLPSDRFFAERPEGSVSTLKIQRTQQEDSAVYLCASSQDPPDTLYEQYFGPGTRLTVT.

This rearrangement joins TRBV7-6 to TRBJ1-4, with a weak D call TRBD1 (5 bases). The CDR3 runs to 16 residues. Per germline, CDR1 SGHVS and CDR2 FNYEAQ. Trimming pared 0 bases from V and 6 bases from J, leaving 14 bases between. The DNA of the CDR3 is TGTGCCAGCAGCTTAGCGGAGGGGACGGGAGATGAAAAACTGTTTTTT. Protein: CASSLAEGTGDEKLFF.

The chain links TRBV9 to TRBJ2-2; a possible D gene is TRBD1 (6 bases). Trimming cost V 0 bases and J 1 base, with 16 bases left between them. The CDR3 has 18 amino acids. Germline loops: CDR1 SGDLS, CDR2 YYNGEE. CDR3 region: CASSVERWGTLNTGELFF. The CDR3 nucleotides read TGTGCCAGCAGCGTAGAGCGATGGGGGACACTGAACACCGGGGAGCTGTTTTTT.

The chain uses TRBV5-5 and TRBJ1-6; possibly TRBD1 for D (6 bases). Germline V lookup: CDR1 SGHKS, CDR2 YYEKEE (reference sequence). V shed 0 bases and J shed 2 bases, with 12 bases lying between them. The CDR3 has 17 amino acids. The CDR3 reads CASSLDREGTYNSPLHF. The CDR3 DNA follows: TGTGCCAGCAGCTTGGACAGGGAGGGAACCTATAATTCACCCCTCCACTTT.

J is TRBJ1-4 and V is TRBV5-6; 8 bases agree with TRBD1. The CDR3 has 17 residues. CDR1 SGHDT and CDR2 YYEEEE come from the germline V gene. With 1 base clipped from V and 8 bases from J, the junction kept 13 bases outside the gene matches. CDR3 region: CASSLSSDRAGLEKLFF. CDR3 bases: TGTGCCAGCAGCTTGAGCTCGGACAGGGCAGGGCTAGAAAAACTGTTTTTT.

This clone was seen only a few times. The rearrangement joins TRBV27 to TRBJ2-2; 8 positions agree with TRBD1. The CDR3 contains 14 residues. Germline V gene lookup returns CDR1 MNHEY and CDR2 SMNVEV (reference sequence). The J segment lost 7 bases and the V segment lost 9 bases, leaving 10 bases of the junction unmatched. The CDR3 region has the DNA TGTGCCAGTTTCCGGACAGGGAAAGGCGGGGAGCTGTTTTTT. It specifies CASFRTGKGGELFF.

V usage is TRBV6-5 and J usage is TRBJ1-3; a weak D match, TRBD1 (5 bases). The germline V gene has CDR1 MNHEY and CDR2 SVGAGI. The CDR3 runs to 14 residues. Trimming cost V 4 bases and J 1 base, with 8 bases left between them. CDR3 sequence (DNA): TGTGCCAGCAGTTTACAGGTTTCTGGAAACACCATATATTTT. Its protein is CASSLQVSGNTIYF.

J is TRBJ1-2 and V is TRBV28; a weak D match, TRBD1 (5 bases). Germline assignment: CDR1 MDHEN and CDR2 SYDVKM. V was cut by 3 bases and J by 4 bases, with 9 bases left in between. The CDR3 is 13 amino acids. The CDR3 spells CASSFGGSYGYTF. CDR3 coding DNA: TGTGCCAGCAGTTTTGGGGGGAGCTATGGCTACACCTTC.

Comments on this clone: The same CDR3 is also encoded by other DNA sequences in this sample. The V and J genes are TRBV2 and TRBJ2-7, with 9 nucleotides matching TRBD1. This CDR3 is built from 14 residues. The trim removed 5 bases at V and 2 bases at J, leaving 4 bases unmatched. Germline V gene lookup returns CDR1 SNHLY and CDR2 FYNNEI. The CDR3 is CASSPGQGPYEQYF. CDR3 nucleotides: TGTGCCAGCAGTCCGGGACAGGGACCCTACGAGCAGTACTTC.

The rearrangement uses TRBV7-9 and TRBJ2-7; 8 nucleotides agree with TRBD1. The CDR3 sequence is 15 residues long. V shed 5 bases and J 2 bases; nucleotides not matched to a gene: 8. CDR1 is SEHNR, CDR2 FQNEAQ, per germline (reference sequence). The CDR3 nucleotides are TGTGCCAGCAGCGTCCGGGACAGGTACCCCTACGAGCAGTACTTC. Protein product: CASSVRDRYPYEQYF.